The source of this T cell receptor beta chain is a study of shared T cell receptors in the human thymus. The method was immunoSEQ multiplex PCR; TCRdb's version includes in-frame clones alone and lacks a portion of them. The sample has just under 550,000 clones, approximately 80% seen once; the top ten hold about 0.012%. The germline gives CDR1 SGHVS, CDR2 FQNEAQ. The trim removed 5 bases at V and 0 bases at J, leaving 19 bases unmatched. The CDR3 runs to 20 residues. These data were also reused for a study on human thymus T cells. That paper states: The thymus tissue came from resections taken during corrective heart surgery. Apparent skewing of V and J gene usage characterized both thymic and blood repertoires. Related work showed strongly overlapping thymic repertoires across unrelated individuals.

The clonotype originates from a boy under two years old with a congenital heart defect. Sequencing was carried out using thymocytes. J is TRBJ2-3 and V is TRBV7-8; 8 bases are a match to TRBD1. The CDR3 DNA follows: TGTGCCAGCAGCACAGGGACAGGTGGAATACTAGCAGCTAGCACAGATACGCAGTATTTT. It encodes CASSTGTGGILAASTDTQYF.